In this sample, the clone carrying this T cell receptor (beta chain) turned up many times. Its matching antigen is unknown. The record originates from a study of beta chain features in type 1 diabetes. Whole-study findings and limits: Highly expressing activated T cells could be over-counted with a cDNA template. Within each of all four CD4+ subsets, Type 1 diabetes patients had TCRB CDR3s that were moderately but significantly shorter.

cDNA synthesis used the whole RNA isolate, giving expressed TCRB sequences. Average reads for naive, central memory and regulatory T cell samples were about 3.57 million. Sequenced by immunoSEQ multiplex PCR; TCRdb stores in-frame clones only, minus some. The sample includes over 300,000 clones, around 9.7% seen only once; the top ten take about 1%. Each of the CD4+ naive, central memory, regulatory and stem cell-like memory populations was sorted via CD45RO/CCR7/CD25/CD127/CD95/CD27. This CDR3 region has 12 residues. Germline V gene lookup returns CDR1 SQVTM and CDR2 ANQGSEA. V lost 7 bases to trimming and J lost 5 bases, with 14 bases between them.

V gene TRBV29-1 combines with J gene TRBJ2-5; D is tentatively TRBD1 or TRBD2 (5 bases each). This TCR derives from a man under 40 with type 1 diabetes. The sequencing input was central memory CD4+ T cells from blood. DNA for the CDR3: TGCAGCGCCGAGTGGGGGTCCGAGACCCAGTACTTC. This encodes CSAEWGSETQYF.